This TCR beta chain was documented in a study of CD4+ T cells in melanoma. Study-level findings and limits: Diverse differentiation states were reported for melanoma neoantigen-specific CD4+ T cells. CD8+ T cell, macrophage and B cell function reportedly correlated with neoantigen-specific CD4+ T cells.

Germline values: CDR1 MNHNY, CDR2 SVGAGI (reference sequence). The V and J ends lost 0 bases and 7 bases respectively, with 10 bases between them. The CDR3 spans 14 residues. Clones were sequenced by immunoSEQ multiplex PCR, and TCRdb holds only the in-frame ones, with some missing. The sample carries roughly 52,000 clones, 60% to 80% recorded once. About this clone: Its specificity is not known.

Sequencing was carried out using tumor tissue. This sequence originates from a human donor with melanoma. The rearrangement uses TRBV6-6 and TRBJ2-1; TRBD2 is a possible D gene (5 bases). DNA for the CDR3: TGTGCCAGCAGTTACTCGAGGGATCGGAATGAGCAGTTCTTC. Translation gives CASSYSRDRNEQFF.